The 4 T cell receptor beta chains presented below share a single source sample, sequenced in a study of blood T cell repertoires in COVID-19. Measured with immunoSEQ multiplex PCR; TCRdb has only the in-frame clones, and not every one. Among approximately 250,000 clones, about 80% were seen once, and the ten largest hold about 9.1%. The sequenced sample was peripheral blood. The source is a human donor in a cohort sampled during active COVID-19.

V is TRBV6-2 or TRBV6-3 and J is TRBJ2-1; 12 bases are a match to TRBD2. CDR3 length equals 18 residues. V lost 6 bases, J lost 4 bases, and 13 bases stayed unmatched. The V gene's germline CDR1 is MNHEY and CDR2 SVGEGT. CDR3 sequence: CASSQIKTSGSRYNEQFF. The CDR3 nucleotides are TGTGCCAGCAGCCAAATCAAGACTAGCGGGAGCCGGTACAATGAGCAGTTCTTC.

The rearrangement links TRBV29-1 to TRBJ2-5, with D tentatively TRBD2 (5 bases). V was trimmed by 6 bases and J by 5 bases, leaving 13 bases between them. This CDR3 is built from 12 residues. CDR1 is SQVTM and CDR2 is ANQGSEA in the germline V gene. The CDR3 sequence is CSVGLGFETQYF. As DNA, the CDR3 is TGCAGCGTAGGACTTGGCTTTGAGACCCAGTACTTC. The whole variable domain, filled in from reference TRBV29-1 and TRBJ2-5, reads SAVISQKPSRDICQRGTSLTIQCQVDSQVTMMFWYRQQPGQSLTLIATANQGSEATYESGFVIDKFPISRPNLTFSTLTVSNMSPEDSSIYLCSVGLGFETQYFGPGTRLLVL.

This chain uses TRBV5-1 with TRBJ1-1, with 7 bases identical to TRBD1. CDR3 size: 13 residues. Germline V gene data show CDR1 as SGHRS and CDR2 as YFSETQ. After removal of 0 bases from V and 6 bases from J, the junction contained 2 bases not matched to a gene. CDR3 sequence (DNA): TGCGCCAGCAGCTTGGCCACAGGGGCTGAAGCTTTCTTT. Protein sequence: CASSLATGAEAFF. Complete variable domain (other parts from reference TRBV5-1 and TRBJ1-1): KAGVTQTPRYLIKTRGQQVTLSCSPISGHRSVSWYQQTPGQGLQFLFEYFSETQRNKGNFPGRFSGRQFSNSRSEMNVSTLELGDSALYLCASSLATGAEAFFGQGTRLTVV.

In its sample, this clone was seen a few times. The gene calls are TRBV15 and TRBJ2-7, with 8 bases matching TRBD1. V was clipped by 4 bases and J by 2 bases; unmatched bases: 7. The CDR3 totals 15 residues. Germline V gene data show CDR1 as LNHNV and CDR2 as YYDKDF (reference sequence). CDR3 protein: CATSIPDRAAYEQYF. The CDR3 DNA sequence: TGTGCCACCAGCATCCCGGACAGGGCTGCCTACGAGCAGTACTTC.